This T cell receptor beta chain emerged from a study of cytomegalovirus exposure and HLA in healthy donors (dated by TCRdb to the late 2010s). Background on the whole study: An earlier analysis of several hundred of the donors reported about 250 Gb of sequence data and 100 million to 130 million unique TCR beta sequences from about 200 million T cells. An early release covering roughly 580 HLA-typed donors comprised about 310 gigabases of sequencing data and around 86 million unique TCR sequences. Among the roughly 370 genotyped donors, approximately 81% belonged to the genetic ancestry cluster associated with self-reported Caucasian donors. The aim of the study was to test whether cataloging public T cell receptors could identify signatures of past pathogen exposure. The study profiled the T cell repertoires of under 850 subjects by immunosequencing and related them to cytomegalovirus serostatus. In addition to the first cohort of 650 to 800 subjects, a separate validation cohort of approximately 110 different subjects was used. High-throughput TCR immunosequencing, statistical association of individual TCRs with disease status, and machine learning were combined to predict cytomegalovirus infection status. In a later analysis, previously published TCR beta repertoires from 600 to 850 donors were re-analyzed and high-resolution HLA genotyping was added so that TCR occurrence patterns could be studied. Rather than using new phenotypic data, the later analysis identified candidate immune exposures from TCR beta sequences and from how often those sequences occurred across donors. In an earlier analysis of a few hundred of the donors, high-throughput TCR beta sequencing was used to judge whether each TCR beta V gene segment behaved as functional or pseudogenic. Donor age, sex, ethnicity and CMV serostatus were collected together with the repertoire data. In a later genetic analysis, genome-wide SNP genotypes for about 65% of the 666 donors were used, and that subset was treated as a discovery cohort. All discovery cohort repertoires had been generated using a single sequencing platform. HLA typing covered class I and class II loci at four-digit resolution. The number of donors typed differed by locus, with about 629-640 for A, B, C, DRB1 and DQB1, roughly 520 for DQA1, 600 to 610 for DPA1, and around 430 for DPB1. Roughly 5 DR-DQ haplotypes were treated as single units for association and clustering because of strong linkage in the cohort. On average, 235,054 unique TCR beta nucleotide sequences were sequenced per donor among 398 genotyped donors of the cohort, with roughly 20% of those sequences being non-productive.

The cohort was made up of 666 healthy bone marrow donors. At the time of sampling, all cohort members were nominally healthy, though unrecorded immune exposures were likely present. The donor tested CMV seropositive, placing the donor among the roughly 270 seropositive members of the cohort. Each donor provided a peripheral blood sample, and peripheral blood mononuclear cells were used for TCR beta sequencing. The Qiagen DNeasy Blood Extraction Kit was used to extract genomic DNA from the blood cell samples. Receptor libraries were prepared by the immunoSEQ multiplex PCR assay. The multiplex PCR relied on a mix of 60 forward primers for TCR Vbeta segments and 13 reverse primers for TCR Jbeta segments. The CDR3 region of rearranged TCR beta genes was amplified from genomic DNA by a multiplex PCR assay. The amplified TCR beta libraries were sequenced on the Illumina HiSeq System as 87-base-pair reads. The paper's data handling went like this. A later analysis counted approximately 84 million unique TCR beta chains across the 666 repertoires, and roughly 10 million of these chains were shared by at least two donors. Raw reads were error-corrected and collapsed into unique sequences by a nearest-neighbor algorithm in which closely related sequences were merged to remove PCR and sequencing errors. CDR3 sequences were aligned to IMGT reference sequences to assign V, D and J gene segments. Each retained sequence needed at least a six-nucleotide match to both a V gene segment and a J gene segment. Rearrangements were classified as productive when the CDR3 lacked stop codons and remained in frame with V and J, and all other rearrangements were classified as non-productive. Following IMGT convention, CDR3 was defined as the stretch from the second conserved V-encoded cysteine to the conserved J-encoded phenylalanine. The earlier analysis of fewer than 700 of the donors excluded sequences that lacked an unambiguous match to a single V gene segment. An earlier analysis of some 500 of the donors classified V segments as functional when productive rearrangements were above 56.7% and as segregating when the standard deviation between donors was above 5%. A statistical classification framework was built to diagnose cytomegalovirus status from the catalog of TCR beta chain sequences. A later analysis assigned V and J genes by comparing TCR nucleotide sequences with IMGT/GENE-DB human TR gene sequences. A later analysis assigned CDR3 sequences and most-parsimonious VDJ recombination scenarios with the TCRdist pipeline. In a later analysis, every TCR beta chain was defined by the combination of its CDR3 amino acid sequence and its V-gene family, and reads without a unique V-gene family were dropped. As a way to deal with suspected cross-contamination and a sequencing artifact, a later analysis dropped roughly 620 nucleotide sequences that were highly shared and had low generation probability. For each public chain, a later analysis derived a clonal expansion index from normalized ranks of inferred template counts within each repertoire. Generation probabilities in a later analysis came from a VDJ recombination model fitted to out-of-frame rearrangements, and those results were checked against IGoR. In a later analysis, hypergeometric tests were used to score TCR-TCR, TCR-HLA and TCR-CMV co-occurrence, with a repertoire-size bias correction applied to TCR pairs. In a later analysis, false discovery rates were estimated by permuting HLA or CMV assignments 20 times. In a later analysis, co-occurring TCRs were grouped using DBSCAN, with TCRdist sequence similarity added in when clustering inside HLA-allele-positive subsets. Repertoires with fewer than 30,000 or more than 120,000 public chains, plus five repertoires with anomalous nucleotide sharing, were excluded from co-occurrence clustering. TCRdb carries this immuneACCESS record with in-frame sequences only. Its versions omit some clonotypes, under half of them owing to an unresolved V gene in the studies checked, with the rest unexplained. V and J calls and clone size follow that table, whereas D and trimming were derived from the DNA. This sample holds around 57,000 clones; about 89% were observed only once. The top ten clones comprise less than 1.6% of the sample.

This clone was counted only a few times. The clone's antigen remains unknown. It has no much larger one-base neighbor in the sample; base qualities were not kept. Broader findings and caveats from the paper: In a later genetic analysis, a missense DCLRE1C variant was associated with V-gene and J-gene trimming of TCR beta chains, and the association was replicated in an independent cohort. When HLA alleles, especially DR and DQ, strongly co-occurred, TCR associations were difficult to assign to individual alleles. At a false discovery rate of 0.05, a later analysis linked under 20,000 TCR beta sequences to specific HLA alleles. In a later genetic analysis, fewer N-insertions in productive TCRs were reported among donors in an Asian-associated ancestry cluster than the 666-donor mean. Because counts were too low, seventeen rarely observed V segments, including chromosome 9 orphons, were left out of the earlier analysis of 587 of the donors. In a later analysis, HLA-associated TCR beta chains showed more clonal expansion and lower generation probabilities than non-associated chains that were equally common. While some public TCRs were present in many individuals, most TCR sequences turned up only very rarely across donors. The authors suggested that the approach could potentially be generalized to other disease states and immunological phenotypes. An earlier analysis of some 560 of the donors showed that most TCR beta V segments appeared in productive rearrangements either about 90% or about 30% of the time, which broadly matched IMGT annotations. Sequencing depth was assumed to be roughly uniform across donors in the presence/absence analyses, though that assumption may not hold. In vitro tests confirmed that three of the cytomegalovirus-associated TCR beta chains recognize cytomegalovirus antigens. Only TCR beta chains were sequenced in this cohort, and the absence of alpha or paired-chain data limited detectable features. Immune exposure information for the cohort was limited to CMV serostatus. In the study, 150 to 200 TCR beta chains were listed as associated with cytomegalovirus. Linkage disequilibrium might explain the correlated functional status among segregating V segments, but an unknown experimental factor could not be excluded. Several of the top co-occurrence clusters appeared to be linked to parvovirus B19, influenza, CMV and Epstein-Barr virus, according to a later analysis. In both the original and validation cohorts, the classifier was reported to diagnose cytomegalovirus status with high specificity and sensitivity. Because the 87-base-pair reads could not distinguish some IMGT-functional V segments, including TRBV6-2 and TRBV6-3, those segments were excluded. A further reported finding was that TCR beta sequences accurately predicted the HLA-A and HLA-B alleles for most subjects in the first cohort. In a later analysis, the rate of TCR association differed among HLA loci, with DRB1 alleles having the most associated TCRs and HLA-C alleles having the fewest. Because some donors lacked HLA typing at each locus, the association tests relied only on the typed subset. A later analysis found that most CMV-associated TCR beta chains appeared HLA-restricted, with HLA associations seemingly driven largely by CMV exposure. A cluster of highly shared sequence variants was judged likely to be a technical artifact of the sequencing pipeline.

V was cut back by 2 bases and J by 8 bases, leaving a gap of 4 bases between them. The CDR3 runs 11 amino acids, cysteine and phenylalanine included. Just the 33-base CDR3 DNA is kept, in frame starting at base 1. CDR1 and CDR2 are drawn from the germline V gene: SNHLY, FYNNEI. Sequencing was carried out using PBMCs. The chain employs TRBV2 and TRBJ1-3, with no D gene named confidently. This TCR was recovered from a man aged 30 to 45 in good health and CMV-seropositive. The sequence in DNA is TGTGCCAGCAGTGAAACAGACACCATATATTTT. Translated, this is CASSETDTIYF.